The following is a T cell receptor beta chain sequence with its context. Assay used: immunoSEQ multiplex PCR; TCRdb lists only in-frame clones, some missing. The sample holds about 180,000 clones, about 93% seen once. The data belong to a study of shared clonotypes between healthy human individuals. Trimming took off 3 bases at V and 4 bases at J, with 12 bases between the two ends. Germline-derived CDR1 and CDR2 are SGHDN and FVKESK. This CDR3 has 14 amino acids. This TCR was recovered from a woman in her 30s in good health. Sequencing was done on a sample of naive CD4+ T cells sorted from blood. Subset denoted: CD45RA+ positively selected. The rearrangement uses TRBV14 and TRBJ1-1, with D tentatively TRBD1 (6 bases). This CDR3 is CASSHRGRGTEAFF. CDR3 DNA: TGTGCCAGCAGCCACCGGGGGCGCGGCACTGAAGCTTTCTTT.